This TCR beta chain was sequenced for a study of human T cells and chemical hapten exposure. Looking at the study overall: Among samples, TCR yields varied mainly because of small differences in pooled library volume.

Study observations and caveats: TCRs at a frequency above 1 in 1000 stayed unchanged with DPC sensitization.

Whole blood, unfractionated, served as the material for total RNA extraction. The CDR3 runs 15 residues. Germline V lookup: CDR1 LGHDT, CDR2 YNNKEL (reference sequence). V lost 4 bases to trimming and J lost 6 bases, with 15 bases between them. This clonotype was observed a few times. Its antigen is not identified. The library gave individual cDNA molecules unique molecular identifiers. One entry per CDR3 protein results from TCRdb running MiXCR on the 5' RACE reads. The data show over 70,000 distinct CDR3 sequences, approximately 16% seen once. This chain links TRBV3-1 with TRBJ2-2, with D hard to call. This clonotype originated in a female donor in good health. For the CDR3, the DNA is TGTGCCAGCAGCCCTTTCTTAGTTTCTGCCGGGGAGCTGTTTTTT. As protein: CASSPFLVSAGELFF.